The rows below give T cell receptor beta chains drawn from one sample of a study of blood T cell repertoires in COVID-19. Measured with immunoSEQ multiplex PCR; TCRdb has only the in-frame clones, and not every one. The profile covers about 100,000 clones, with under 90% appearing a single time and more than 10% taken by the ten largest. What was sequenced was peripheral blood. The receptor set was obtained from a human donor in a cohort sampled during active COVID-19. Both conserved end residues are part of each CDR3. A D gene is named only where the DNA matches it firmly. Part of the rows lack a size; the others show once, few, many or a class for expanded clones.

D gene	V gene	clone size	J gene	CDR3 DNA	CDR3 protein
TRBD1	TRBV18	.	TRBJ2-2	TGTGCCAGCTCACGTTCGGGACAGGGGGCAACCGGGGAGCTGTTTTTT	CASSRSGQGATGELFF
TRBD1	TRBV6-5	once	TRBJ1-6	TGTGCCAGCAGGGCTCGACAGGGCAATAATTCACCCCTCCACTTT	CASRARQGNNSPLHF
.	TRBV2	.	TRBJ1-2	TGTGCCAGCAGCGTGGGGGGTTTGGGGCCCTATGGCTACACCTTC	CASSVGGLGPYGYTF
TRBD2	TRBV18	.	TRBJ2-1	TGTGCCAGCTCACAGGTTGCGGGAGAGCACAATGAGCAGTTCTTC	CASSQVAGEHNEQFF
.	TRBV28	.	TRBJ1-5	TGTGCCGCTCAAGGGGGAAATGATAGGCCCCAGCATTTT	CAAQGGNDRPQHF
TRBD2	TRBV15	.	TRBJ2-1	TGTGCCACCAGCGTGGCGGGAGGAACATACAATGAGCAGTTCTTC	CATSVAGGTYNEQFF
TRBD1	TRBV11-2	.	TRBJ2-2	TGTGCCAGCAGCGTAGGACAGGGGTCTTACACCGGGGAGCTGTTTTTT	CASSVGQGSYTGELFF
.	TRBV15	once	TRBJ2-5	TGTGCCACCGGCAAGCGGACCGGCGTGGAGACCCAGTACTTC	CATGKRTGVETQYF
.	TRBV9	.	TRBJ2-5	TGTGCCAGCAGCCCCTGGGGCCAAGGGACCCAGTACTTC	CASSPWGQGTQYF
TRBD1	TRBV6-2/TRBV6-3	few	TRBJ2-1	TGTGCCAGCAGTTACGAAGGGGGCATAAATGAGCAGTTCTTC	CASSYEGGINEQFF
TRBD1	TRBV23-1	.	TRBJ2-1	TGCGCCAGGAGGACAGGGTTGGATGAGCAGTTCTTC	CARRTGLDEQFF
.	TRBV30	.	TRBJ1-2	TGTGCCTGGAGTGCGGACAGAACCTATGGCTACACCTTC	CAWSADRTYGYTF
TRBD1	TRBV24-1	.	TRBJ2-5	TGTGCCACCAGTGATCCCGGGACAGGGAACCAAGAGACCCAGTACTTC	CATSDPGTGNQETQYF
TRBD1	TRBV9	.	TRBJ2-4	TGTGCCAGAGGGAGGACAGGGGCCAAAAACATTCAGTACTTC	CARGRTGAKNIQYF
.	TRBV15	.	TRBJ1-5	TGTGCCACCAGCAGAGATTCCGGGGGGCGCGAGCCCCAGCATTTT	CATSRDSGGREPQHF
.	TRBV16	.	TRBJ1-1	TGTGCCAGCAGCCAATCTGGGAGTGAAGCTTTCTTT	CASSQSGSEAFF
.	TRBV3-1/TRBV3-2	.	TRBJ2-7	TGTGCCAGCAGCCAAAGGGGATTGAGCAGCTCCTACGAGCAGTACTTC	CASSQRGLSSSYEQYF
.	TRBV3-1/TRBV3-2	.	TRBJ1-5	TGTGCCAGCAGCCAAGATAGTACGGATCAGCCCCAGCATTTT	CASSQDSTDQPQHF
.	TRBV10-3	.	TRBJ2-3	TGTGCCATCAAGTCCGCGTCCCCGGTGGATACGCAGTATTTT	CAIKSASPVDTQYF
TRBD1	TRBV2	.	TRBJ2-2	TGTGCCAGCAGTAGGACAGGGGTGAACACCGGGGAGCTGTTTTTT	CASSRTGVNTGELFF
TRBD2	TRBV27	once	TRBJ2-1	TGTGCCAGCAGGACGACTAGCGGGAGGGCGAAAAACAATGAGCAGTTCTTC	CASRTTSGRAKNNEQFF
.	TRBV19	.	TRBJ2-7	TGTGCCAGTAGTATGGTGCCCGGGGACTACGAGCAGTACTTC	CASSMVPGDYEQYF
TRBD1	TRBV11-2	.	TRBJ1-2	TGTGCCAGCAGCTCGAACCTGGGACAGTCAGGCTACACCTTC	CASSSNLGQSGYTF
TRBD2	TRBV9	.	TRBJ2-7	TGTGCCAGCAGTCCTAAGCGGGAGCTTTCCCACGAGCAGTACTTC	CASSPKRELSHEQYF
.	TRBV6-5	few	TRBJ1-1	TGTGCCAGCAGTTACTCGAGGGGAGGGGGTATGGCTGAAGCTTTCTTT	CASSYSRGGGMAEAFF
.	TRBV5-6	.	TRBJ1-1	TGTGCCAGCAGCTTGGATACCGGTTCTAACACTGAAGCTTTCTTT	CASSLDTGSNTEAFF
.	TRBV19	.	TRBJ1-4	TGTGCCAGTAGTACGGGTAGTGGCGAAAAACTGTTTTTT	CASSTGSGEKLFF
TRBD2	TRBV9	.	TRBJ2-2	TGTGCCAGCAGCGTTGGGAGGGACACCGGGGAGCTGTTTTTT	CASSVGRDTGELFF
TRBD2	TRBV2	.	TRBJ2-3	TGTGCCAGCAGTGAATCGGGACTAGCGGGAGGGCTCACAGATACGCAGTATTTT	CASSESGLAGGLTDTQYF
TRBD1	TRBV5-4	.	TRBJ2-3	TGTGCCAGCAGCTTAAGGACAGGGAATTTGAATACGCAGTATTTT	CASSLRTGNLNTQYF